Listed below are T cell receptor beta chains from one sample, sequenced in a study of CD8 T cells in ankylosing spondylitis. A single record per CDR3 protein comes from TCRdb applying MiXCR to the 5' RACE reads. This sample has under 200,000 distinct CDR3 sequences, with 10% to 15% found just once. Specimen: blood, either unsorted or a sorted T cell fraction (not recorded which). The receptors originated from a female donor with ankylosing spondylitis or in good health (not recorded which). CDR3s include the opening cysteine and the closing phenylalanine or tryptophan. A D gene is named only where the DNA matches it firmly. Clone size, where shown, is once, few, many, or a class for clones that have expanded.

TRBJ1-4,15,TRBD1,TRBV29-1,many,CSVRDRGPSDEKLLF,TGCAGCGTCCGGGACAGGGGCCCGAGTGATGAAAAACTGCTTTTT
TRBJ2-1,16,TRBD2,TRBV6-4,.,CASSGYGTSGRDEQFF,TGTGCCAGCAGTGGCTACGGGACTAGCGGGAGAGATGAGCAGTTCTTC
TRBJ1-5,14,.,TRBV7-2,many,CASSLKRGNQPQHF,TGTGCCAGCAGCCTAAAGAGGGGCAATCAGCCCCAGCATTTT
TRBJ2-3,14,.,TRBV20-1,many,CSVRPWGGIDTQYF,TGCAGTGTCAGGCCCTGGGGCGGGATAGATACGCAGTATTTT
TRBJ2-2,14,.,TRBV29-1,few,CSVTPGFDTGELFF,TGCAGCGTCACCCCAGGCTTTGACACCGGGGAGCTGTTTTTT
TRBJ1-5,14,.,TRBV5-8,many,CASSFLQSNQPQHF,TGTGCCAGCAGCTTTCTGCAGAGCAATCAGCCCCAGCATTTT
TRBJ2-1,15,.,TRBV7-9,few,CASSFRDKRDNEQFF,TGTGCCAGCAGCTTTCGGGACAAGAGAGACAATGAGCAGTTCTTC
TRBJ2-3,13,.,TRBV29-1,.,CSVEIQGTDTQYF,TGCAGCGTTGAAATACAGGGCACAGATACGCAGTATTTT
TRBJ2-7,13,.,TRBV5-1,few,CASSLDSYERQYF,TGCGCCAGCAGCTTAGACTCCTACGAGCGGCAGTACTTC
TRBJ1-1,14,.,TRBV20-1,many,CSASEQGMNTEAFF,TGCAGTGCTAGTGAACAGGGCATGAACACTGAAGCTTTCTTT
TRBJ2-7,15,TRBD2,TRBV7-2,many,CASSLGLADTYEQYF,TGTGCCAGCAGCTTAGGGCTAGCGGACACCTACGAGCAGTACTTC
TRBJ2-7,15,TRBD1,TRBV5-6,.,CASSPAGTGGPEQYF,TGTGCCAGCAGCCCAGCCGGGACAGGGGGTCCCGAGCAGTACTTC
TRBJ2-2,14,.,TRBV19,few,CASSMSRNTGELFF,TGTGCCAGTAGCATGAGCCGCAACACCGGGGAGCTGTTTTTT
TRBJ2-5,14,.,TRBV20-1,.,CSATVAGVFETQYF,TGCAGTGCTACGGTGGCAGGGGTGTTTGAGACCCAGTACTTC
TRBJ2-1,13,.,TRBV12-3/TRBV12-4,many,CASSKDTENEQFF,TGTGCCAGCAGTAAAGACACGGAAAATGAGCAGTTCTTC
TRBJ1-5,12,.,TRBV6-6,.,CATNGLTEPQHF,TGTGCCACCAACGGATTGACGGAGCCCCAGCATTTT